The 11 T cell receptor beta chains listed next were all sequenced from one sample in a study of CD8+CD57+ T cells in acquired aplastic anemia. Both TCR beta VDJ combination and CDR3 sequence profiling were carried out. Genomic DNA was the template for this profiling. TCRdb reanalysed the reads using MiXCR and keeps one entry per CDR3 protein. The sample contains approximately 470,000 distinct CDR3 sequences, over 25% of which appear only once. Those patients picked for sequencing had displayed CD8+CD57+ cell expansion on flow cytometry. The sequenced sample was sorted CD4+, CD8+, or CD8+CD57+ T cells (not recorded which) from PBMCs. The receptors originated from a human donor with aplastic anemia.

This clonotype was picked up many times. This sequence joins TRBV10-3 and TRBJ2-5; either TRBD1 or TRBD2 may fit D (7 bases each). CDR3 length: 13 amino acids. Germline V lookup: CDR1 ENHRY, CDR2 SYGVKD. Trimming cost V 7 bases and J 7 bases, with 16 bases left between them. CDR3 coding DNA: TGTGCCATCACAGCTAGCAGGGGGGGGACCCAGTACTTC. Protein sequence: CAITASRGGTQYF.

The rearrangement links TRBV10-3 to TRBJ1-5; perhaps TRBD1 as D (5 bases). CDR3 size: 15 residues. CDR1 and CDR2 (germline): ENHRY, SYGVKD. With 4 bases removed from V and 0 bases from J, the gap between germline ends came to 10 bases. The chain's CDR3 is CAISARGYSNQPQHF. CDR3 coding DNA: TGTGCCATCAGTGCTCGGGGGTATAGCAATCAGCCCCAGCATTTT.

The J gene is TRBJ2-7, the V gene TRBV2; TRBD2 matches 9 bases. The germline V gene encodes CDR1 SNHLY and CDR2 FYNNEI. The CDR3 length is 13 residues. V was clipped by 6 bases and J by 4 bases; unmatched bases: 4. CDR3 nucleotide sequence: TGTGCCAGCAGAGGGACTAGCTTTTACGAGCAGTACTTC. It yields the protein CASRGTSFYEQYF.

This clonotype was recorded many times. In nucleotides, the CDR3 is TGTGCCAGCAAGGACACCTACGAGCAGTACTTC. Encoded protein: CASKDTYEQYF. The chain has TRBV2 and TRBJ2-7, with D possibly being TRBD1 (5 bases). Trimming left V 7 bases short and J 2 bases short, with 6 bases between. Germline CDR1 is SNHLY and CDR2 is FYNNEI. This CDR3 spans 11 amino acids.

The table lists this clonotype with a count of one. The CDR3 protein is CAISDHRVNNSPLHF. The CDR3 region has the DNA TGTGCCATCAGTGACCACAGGGTAAATAATTCACCCCTCCACTTT. This chain joins TRBV10-3 and TRBJ1-6, with a weak D call TRBD1 (6 bases). The germline CDR1 and CDR2 sequences are ENHRY and SYGVKD. Trimming stripped 3 bases from V and 5 bases from J, with 11 bases between. The CDR3 runs to 15 residues.

With regard to this clonotype: A much larger clone differs by one base, so this may be a read error. The chain recombines TRBV4-1 with TRBJ1-2; the D is unclear. Germline-derived CDR1 and CDR2 are MGHRA and YSYEKL. V lost 0 bases and J lost 5, with 13 bases in between. The CDR3 is 15 amino acids. In DNA, the CDR3 is TGCGCCAGCAGCCAAGACGTTGAGAGGGAATATGGCTACACCTTC. Translated, it gives CASSQDVEREYGYTF.

V is TRBV20-1 and J is TRBJ2-3; weak D call: TRBD2 (6 bases). Trimming took off 4 bases at V and 4 bases at J, with 15 bases between the two ends. The CDR3 loop spans 14 amino acids. The germline CDR1 and CDR2 sequences are DFQATT and SNEGSKA (reference sequence). The CDR3 loop is CSATLARGADTQYF. CDR3 DNA sequence: TGCAGTGCTACTCTAGCGCGGGGCGCAGATACGCAGTATTTT.

The chain carries TRBV25-1 and TRBJ2-7, with D possibly being TRBD1 (6 bases). The CDR3 runs to 15 residues. Trimming cost V 6 bases and J 5 bases, with 20 bases left between them. The germline V gene has CDR1 MGHDK and CDR2 SYGVNS. The DNA of the CDR3 is TGTGCCAGCAGCTTGGCGCCCGGACAGCAAAACGAGCAGTACTTC. This gives the protein CASSLAPGQQNEQYF.

The CDR3 DNA sequence: TGCAGTGCTCCAGACAGGGGGCTTTATAATGAAAAACTGTTTTTT. It yields the protein CSAPDRGLYNEKLFF. V is TRBV20-1 and J is TRBJ1-4; TRBD1 matches at 10 bases. V dropped 5 bases and J dropped 4; count of bases not matched to a gene: 7. The CDR3 length is 15 residues. Germline V lookup: CDR1 DFQATT, CDR2 SNEGSKA (reference sequence).

This sequence joins TRBV9 and TRBJ2-1, with 11 bases that match TRBD1. Germline-derived CDR1 and CDR2 are SGDLS and YYNGEE. V gave up 0 bases and J gave up 6 bases; unmatched junction bases: 5. The CDR3 has 16 amino acids. The CDR3 reads CASSVALGTGGNEQFF. CDR3 bases: TGTGCCAGCAGCGTAGCTCTCGGGACAGGGGGCAATGAGCAGTTCTTC.

Of note for this clonotype: One junction end disagrees with the germline gene, perhaps due to a read error. V and J are TRBV7-7 and TRBJ2-3; 10 nucleotides align to TRBD2. The CDR3 length is 15 residues. Germline V gene lookup returns CDR1 SSHAT and CDR2 FNYEAQ (reference sequence). The CDR3 here is CASSLSSGGGDTQYF. The CDR3 nucleotides are TGTGCTAGCAGTCTATCAAGCGGGGGGGGAGATACGCAGTATTTT.